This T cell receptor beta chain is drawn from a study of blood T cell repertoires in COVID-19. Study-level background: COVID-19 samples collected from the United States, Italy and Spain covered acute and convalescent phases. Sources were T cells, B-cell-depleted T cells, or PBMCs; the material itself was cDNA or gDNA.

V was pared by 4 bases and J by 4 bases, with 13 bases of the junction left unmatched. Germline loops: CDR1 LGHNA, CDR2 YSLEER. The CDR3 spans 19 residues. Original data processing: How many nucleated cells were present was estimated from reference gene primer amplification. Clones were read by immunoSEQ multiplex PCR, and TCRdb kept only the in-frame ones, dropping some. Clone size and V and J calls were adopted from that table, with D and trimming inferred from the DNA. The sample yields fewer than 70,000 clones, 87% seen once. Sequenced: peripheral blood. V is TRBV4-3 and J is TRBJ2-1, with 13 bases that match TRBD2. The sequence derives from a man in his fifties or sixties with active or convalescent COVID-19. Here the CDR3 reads CASSPRTSGGLSPYNEQFF. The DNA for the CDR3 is TGCGCCAGCAGCCCACGGACTAGCGGGGGACTGTCACCTTACAATGAGCAGTTCTTC.